This passage covers 22 T cell receptor beta chains from one sample sequenced in a study of cytomegalovirus exposure and HLA in healthy donors. The PCR was carried out with 60 Vbeta primers and 13 Jbeta primers. The repertoire was sequenced with immunoSEQ multiplex PCR; TCRdb's copy has only in-frame clones and lacks some. In the table there are 150,000 or so clones, 50% to 75% of which are singletons. Sequencing was carried out using PBMCs. These receptors were obtained from a woman in her twenties or thirties in good health and CMV-seropositive.

This clone occurred a few times. The gene calls are TRBV10-3 and TRBJ2-7, with 10 bases that match TRBD1. Germline assignment: CDR1 ENHRY and CDR2 SYGVKD. The CDR3 length is 15 residues. The V and J ends lost 2 bases and 2 bases, in that order; junction bases with no gene match: 3. This CDR3 reads CAISEGTGAAYEQYF. CDR3 in DNA: TGTGCCATCAGTGAGGGGACAGGGGCTGCCTACGAGCAGTACTTC.

In this sample, this clone turned up once. This sequence joins TRBV2 and TRBJ1-6; TRBD1 agrees at 11 bases. From germline, CDR1 is SNHLY and CDR2 FYNNEI. The CDR3 consists of 15 residues. Losses at the gene ends were 8 bases for V and 9 bases for J; bases not matched to a gene: 9. The CDR3 region is CASLPRTGGFSPLHF. DNA for the CDR3: TGTGCCAGCCTACCCCGGACAGGGGGCTTTTCACCCCTCCACTTT. The full variable domain, with the rest looked up from reference TRBV2 and TRBJ1-6, is EPEVTQTPSHQVTQMGQEVILRCVPISNHLYFYWYRQILGQKVEFLVSFYNNEISEKSEIFDDQFSVERPDGSNFTLKIRSTKLEDSAMYFCASLPRTGGFSPLHFGNGTRLTVT.

The chain recombines TRBV5-6 with TRBJ1-5; D uncertain. The length of the CDR3 is 11 residues. Between the trimmed V and J ends, which lost 4 bases and 4 bases, there was a span of 3 bases. Per germline, CDR1 SGHDT and CDR2 YYEEEE. The CDR3, as DNA: TGTGCCAGCAGCCGTAATCAGCCCCAGCATTTT. This translates into CASSRNQPQHF.

V usage is TRBV23-1 and J usage is TRBJ1-5; maybe TRBD1 (6 bases). TRBV23-1 is labeled an ORF, and its function is uncertain. V was shortened by 0 bases and J by 0 bases, with 9 bases between the two germline ends. The CDR3 spans 16 residues. This chain's CDR3 is CASSQSSGHSNQPQHF. The CDR3 DNA reads TGCGCCAGCAGTCAATCTTCGGGACATAGCAATCAGCCCCAGCATTTT.

The chain is built from TRBV10-3 and TRBJ2-5, with 7 bases lining up with TRBD2. CDR1 is ENHRY and CDR2 is SYGVKD in the germline V gene. The CDR3 contains 13 residues. Germline trimming cut 8 bases from V and 5 bases from J; bases unmatched to any gene: 8. This CDR3 reads CAIAASGSETQYF. Here the CDR3 DNA reads TGTGCCATCGCGGCTAGCGGATCGGAGACCCAGTACTTC.

The chain carries TRBV5-1 and TRBJ2-2, with TRBD1 identical over 12 bases. J gave up 9 bases and V 4 bases, and 7 bases lay outside the gene matches. The CDR3 length is 15 residues. The V gene's germline CDR1 is SGHRS and CDR2 YFSETQ. The CDR3 here is CASSIRDRGRRELFF. The CDR3 bases are TGCGCCAGCAGCATCCGGGACAGGGGGCGTAGGGAGCTGTTTTTT.

The rearrangement uses TRBV30 and TRBJ2-2; tentative D call: TRBD1 (6 bases). Germline CDR1 GTSNPN, CDR2 SVGIG (reference sequence). V was shortened by 0 bases and J by 5 bases, with 13 bases between the two germline ends. CDR3 length equals 15 residues. The CDR3 loop reads CAWSVIQGPTGELFF. The CDR3 region has the DNA TGTGCCTGGAGTGTAATACAGGGACCAACCGGGGAGCTGTTTTTT.

The table lists this clone with a few counts. The rearrangement uses TRBV6-1 and TRBJ2-7, with D maybe TRBD1 (5 bases). The germline gives CDR1 MNHNS, CDR2 SASEGT. V was shortened by 1 base and J by 4 bases, with 11 bases between the two germline ends. CDR3 length equals 14 residues. Here the CDR3 DNA reads TGTGCCAGCAGTGAAGGGGCTACAGGATACGAGCAGTACTTC. Its protein product is CASSEGATGYEQYF.

This clone was counted between two and nine times. CDR3 loop: CASRPTGGAYGYTF. Written as DNA, the CDR3 is TGTGCCAGCAGGCCTACAGGGGGCGCCTATGGCTACACCTTC. The chain employs TRBV28 and TRBJ1-2, with 9 positions matching TRBD1. With 6 bases clipped from V and 4 bases from J, the junction kept 6 bases outside the gene matches. CDR3 length: 14 amino acids. Germline V CDR1 and CDR2: MDHEN, SYDVKM.

The J gene is TRBJ1-1, the V gene TRBV4-1, with a tentative D call TRBD1 (6 bases). The CDR3 runs to 15 residues. Trimming removed 4 bases at V and 5 bases at J, with 17 bases between. In germline, CDR1 is MGHRA, CDR2 YSYEKL. This chain's CDR3 is CASSLLLRGKTEAFF. DNA of the CDR3: TGCGCCAGCAGCCTCCTCTTAAGGGGGAAGACTGAAGCTTTCTTT.

This clone has a handful of counts. V is TRBV11-3 and J is TRBJ2-7; tentative D call: TRBD2 (6 bases). Per germline, CDR1 SGHNT and CDR2 YENEEA. CDR3 length equals 15 residues. The V end was cut by 5 bases, the J end by 3 bases, with 17 bases between. CDR3 protein: CASSITSGGGYEQYF. Written as DNA, the CDR3 is TGTGCCAGCAGCATTACGAGTGGGGGAGGCTACGAGCAGTACTTC.

The gene calls are TRBV9 and TRBJ1-1, with 8 bases fitting TRBD1. The CDR3 is 16 amino acids. Trimming at V came to 2 bases and at J to 0 bases, leaving 6 bases not matched to a gene. Germline V gene data show CDR1 as SGDLS and CDR2 as YYNGEE. Here the CDR3 reads CASSVGTGAMNTEAFF. The DNA of the CDR3 is TGTGCCAGCAGCGTTGGGACAGGAGCCATGAACACTGAAGCTTTCTTT.

This clone was counted only a few times. This sequence joins TRBV13 and TRBJ1-2, with a tentative D call TRBD1 (6 bases). Germline V gives CDR1 PRHDT, CDR2 FYEKMQ (reference sequence). The V gene lost 8 bases and the J gene lost 3 bases, with 10 bases spanning the gap. The CDR3 has 12 amino acids. The CDR3 here is CASDRQDYGYTF. The CDR3 DNA is TGTGCCAGCGATCGACAGGACTATGGCTACACCTTC.

The chain carries TRBV6-1 and TRBJ2-7; TRBD1 agrees at 8 bases. The CDR3 is 13 residues long. Per the germline V gene, CDR1 is MNHNS and CDR2 is SASEGT. The V segment lost 4 bases and the J segment 3 bases; nucleotides outside the gene matches: 2. The CDR3 sequence is CASSGQGIYEQYF. In DNA form, the CDR3 reads TGTGCCAGCAGTGGACAGGGGATCTACGAGCAGTACTTC.

This clone showed up many times. CDR3 sequence (DNA): TGTGCCAGCAGAACAGGTCGGCGCACTGAAGCTTTCTTT. It yields the protein CASRTGRRTEAFF. The V call is TRBV6-1, the J call TRBJ1-1; D perhaps matches TRBD1 (5 bases). V was pared by 6 bases and J by 4 bases, with 12 bases between. The CDR3 has 13 residues. The V gene's germline CDR1 is MNHNS and CDR2 SASEGT.

This chain connects TRBV27 to TRBJ1-1; TRBD1 matches 7 bases. Per the germline V gene, CDR1 is MNHEY and CDR2 is SMNVEV (reference sequence). This CDR3 spans 14 amino acids. V was pared by 5 bases and J by 4 bases, with 7 bases of the junction left unmatched. CDR3 DNA: TGTGCCAGCAGTCCTAACAGGGGTGGCACTGAAGCTTTCTTT. Translated: CASSPNRGGTEAFF.

This clone turned up a few times. The J gene is TRBJ2-7, the V gene TRBV6-5, with 10 bases fitting TRBD2. The J segment lost 3 bases and the V segment lost 2 bases, leaving 7 bases of the junction unmatched. The CDR3 runs to 16 residues. Germline V gene lookup returns CDR1 MNHEY and CDR2 SVGAGI. CDR3 region: CASSYTLAGVDYEQYF. CDR3 in DNA: TGTGCCAGCAGTTACACGCTAGCGGGAGTGGACTACGAGCAGTACTTC.

This clone has a handful of counts. The chain couples TRBV5-1 to TRBJ1-2; a weak D match, TRBD1 (5 bases). Trimming removed 0 bases at V and 2 bases at J, with 11 bases between. This CDR3 is built from 15 residues. CDR1 and CDR2 from the germline V gene are SGHRS and YFSETQ. The CDR3 sequence is CASSLEVSGNYGYTF. CDR3 in DNA: TGCGCCAGCAGCTTGGAAGTTTCAGGGAACTATGGCTACACCTTC. Using reference TRBV5-1 and TRBJ1-2 for the parts outside the CDR3, the full variable domain is KAGVTQTPRYLIKTRGQQVTLSCSPISGHRSVSWYQQTPGQGLQFLFEYFSETQRNKGNFPGRFSGRQFSNSRSEMNVSTLELGDSALYLCASSLEVSGNYGYTFGSGTRLTVV.

The chain combines TRBV6-5 with TRBJ1-5; no reliable D call. The CDR3 is made up of 13 amino acids. V lost 2 bases and J 5 bases, leaving 7 bases between the germline ends. Looked up from germline, CDR1 is MNHEY and CDR2 is SVGAGI. CDR3 loop: CASSYRQDQPQHF. CDR3 DNA sequence: TGTGCCAGCAGTTACCGTCAGGATCAGCCCCAGCATTTT.

The rearrangement links TRBV29-1 to TRBJ1-1; the D gene is possibly TRBD1 (6 bases). Deletions cut 3 bases from V and 1 base from J, with 9 bases between. The V gene's germline CDR1 is SQVTM and CDR2 ANQGSEA. The CDR3 is 13 residues long. The CDR3 sequence: CSVEGRGNTEAFF. The DNA for the CDR3 is TGCAGCGTTGAGGGCAGGGGGAACACTGAAGCTTTCTTT.

This clone was seen a few times. V and J are TRBV2 and TRBJ2-6, with D tentatively TRBD1 (6 bases). The CDR3 is 14 residues long. V was clipped by 4 bases and J by 9 bases, with 13 bases between them. Germline CDR1 is SNHLY and CDR2 is FYNNEI. The CDR3 DNA sequence: TGTGCCAGCAGTGGAAACAGGGTCGACAACGTCCTGACTTTC. Protein product: CASSGNRVDNVLTF.

J is TRBJ1-3 and V is TRBV5-1, with D hard to call. Germline CDR1 SGHRS, CDR2 YFSETQ. Trimming cost V 0 bases and J 2 bases, with 9 bases left between them. The CDR3 sequence is 15 residues long. The CDR3 nucleotides read TGCGCCAGCAGCTTGGGTCCGGTCACTGGAAACACCATATATTTT. This codes for CASSLGPVTGNTIYF.